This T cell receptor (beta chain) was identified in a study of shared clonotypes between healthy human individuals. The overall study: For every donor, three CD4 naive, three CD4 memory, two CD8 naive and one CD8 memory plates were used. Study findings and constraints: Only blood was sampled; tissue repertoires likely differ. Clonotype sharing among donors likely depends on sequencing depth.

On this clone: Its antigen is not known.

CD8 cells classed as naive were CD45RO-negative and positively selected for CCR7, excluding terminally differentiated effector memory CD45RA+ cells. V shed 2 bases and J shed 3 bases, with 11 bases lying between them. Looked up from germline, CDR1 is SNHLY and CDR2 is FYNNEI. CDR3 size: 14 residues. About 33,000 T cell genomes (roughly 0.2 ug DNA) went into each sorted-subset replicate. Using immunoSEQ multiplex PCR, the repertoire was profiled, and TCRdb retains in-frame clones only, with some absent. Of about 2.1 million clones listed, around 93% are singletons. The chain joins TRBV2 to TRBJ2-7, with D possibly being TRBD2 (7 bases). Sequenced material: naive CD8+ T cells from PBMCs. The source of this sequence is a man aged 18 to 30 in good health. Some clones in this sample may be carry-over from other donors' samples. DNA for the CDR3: TGTGCCAGCAGTGAACTGGGGGGGCTCTACGAGCAGTACTTC. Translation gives CASSELGGLYEQYF. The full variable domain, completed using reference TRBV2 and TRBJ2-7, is EPEVTQTPSHQVTQMGQEVILRCVPISNHLYFYWYRQILGQKVEFLVSFYNNEISEKSEIFDDQFSVERPDGSNFTLKIRSTKLEDSAMYFCASSELGGLYEQYFGPGTRLTVT.